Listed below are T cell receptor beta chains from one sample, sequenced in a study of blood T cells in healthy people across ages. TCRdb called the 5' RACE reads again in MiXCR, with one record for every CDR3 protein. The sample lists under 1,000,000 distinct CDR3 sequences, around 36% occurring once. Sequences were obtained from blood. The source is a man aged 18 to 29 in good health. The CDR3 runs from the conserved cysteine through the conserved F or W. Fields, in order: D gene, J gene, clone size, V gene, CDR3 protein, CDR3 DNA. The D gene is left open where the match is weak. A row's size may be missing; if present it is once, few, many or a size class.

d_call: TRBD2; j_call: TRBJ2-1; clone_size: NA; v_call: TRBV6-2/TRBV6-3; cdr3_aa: CASSLQLAGAYNKQFF; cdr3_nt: TGTGCCAGCAGTCTGCAACTAGCGGGGGCCTACAATAAGCAGTTCTTC
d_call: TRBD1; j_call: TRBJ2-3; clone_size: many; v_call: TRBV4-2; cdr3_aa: CASSRTQGVSDTQYF; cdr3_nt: TGTGCCAGCAGCCGTACACAGGGGGTGTCAGATACGCAGTATTTT
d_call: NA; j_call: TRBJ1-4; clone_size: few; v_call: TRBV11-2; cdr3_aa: CASSPSEGTNEKLFF; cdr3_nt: TGTGCCAGCAGCCCGAGTGAGGGGACTAATGAAAAACTGTTTTTT
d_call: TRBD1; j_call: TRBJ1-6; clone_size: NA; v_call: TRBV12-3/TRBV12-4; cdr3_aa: CASSGDRAGSPLHF; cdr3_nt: TGTGCCAGCAGTGGGGACAGGGCGGGTTCACCCCTCCACTTT
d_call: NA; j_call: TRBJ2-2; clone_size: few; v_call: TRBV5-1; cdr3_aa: CASSLDSSGGELFF; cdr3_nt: TGCGCCAGCAGCTTGGACTCCTCCGGGGGGGAGCTGTTTTTT
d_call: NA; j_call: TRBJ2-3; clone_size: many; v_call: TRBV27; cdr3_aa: CASSLRWGGDTQYF; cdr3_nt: TGTGCCAGCAGTCTTCGGTGGGGCGGGGATACGCAGTATTTT
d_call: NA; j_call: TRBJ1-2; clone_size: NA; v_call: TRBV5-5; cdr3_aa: CASSLVGVDGYTF; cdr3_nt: TGTGCCAGCAGCTTGGTCGGGGTTGATGGCTACACCTTC
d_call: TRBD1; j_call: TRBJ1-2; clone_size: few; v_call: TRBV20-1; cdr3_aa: CSARGDRTYGYTF; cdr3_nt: TGCAGTGCTAGAGGGGACAGGACCTATGGCTACACCTTC
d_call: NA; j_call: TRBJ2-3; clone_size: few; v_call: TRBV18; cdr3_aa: CASSPFKGGTDTQYF; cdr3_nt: TGTGCCAGCTCCCCCTTCAAGGGGGGTACAGATACGCAGTATTTT
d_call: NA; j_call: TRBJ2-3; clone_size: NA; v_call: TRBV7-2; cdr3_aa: CASRDTGSTDTQYF; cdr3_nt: TGTGCCAGCAGGGACACAGGGTCCACAGATACGCAGTATTTT
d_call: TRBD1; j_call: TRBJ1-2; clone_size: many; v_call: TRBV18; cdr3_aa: CASSPTGKDYGYTF; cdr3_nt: TGTGCCAGCTCACCGACAGGGAAGGACTATGGCTACACCTTC
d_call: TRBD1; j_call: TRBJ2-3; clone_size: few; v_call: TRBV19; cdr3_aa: CASSIYRGRDTQYF; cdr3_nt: TGTGCCAGTAGTATCTACAGGGGGCGTGATACGCAGTATTTT
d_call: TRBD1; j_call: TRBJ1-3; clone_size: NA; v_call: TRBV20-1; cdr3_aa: CSARETGNGNTIYF; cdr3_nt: TGCAGTGCTAGAGAGACAGGGAATGGAAACACCATATATTTT
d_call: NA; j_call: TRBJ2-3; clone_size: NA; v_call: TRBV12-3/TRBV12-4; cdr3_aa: CASSPARASTDTQYF; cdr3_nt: TGTGCCAGCAGTCCCGCACGAGCTAGCACAGATACGCAGTATTTT
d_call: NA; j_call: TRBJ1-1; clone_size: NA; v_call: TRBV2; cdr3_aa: CASKVTRQAMNTETFF; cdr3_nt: TGTGCCAGCAAAGTGACCCGACAGGCTATGAACACTGAAACTTTCTTT
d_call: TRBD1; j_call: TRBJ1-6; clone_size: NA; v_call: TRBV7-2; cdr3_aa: CASSLEQGRNSPLHF; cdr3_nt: TGTGCCAGCAGCTTAGAACAGGGGCGGAATTCACCCCTCCACTTT
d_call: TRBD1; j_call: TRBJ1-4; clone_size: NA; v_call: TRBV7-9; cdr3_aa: CASIWTGGRREKLFF; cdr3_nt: TGTGCCAGCATCTGGACAGGGGGCAGGAGGGAAAAACTGTTTTTT
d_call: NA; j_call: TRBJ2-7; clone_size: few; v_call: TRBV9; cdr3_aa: CASSSGPPPGDEQYF; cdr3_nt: TGTGCCAGCAGCTCGGGACCCCCTCCCGGGGACGAGCAGTACTTC
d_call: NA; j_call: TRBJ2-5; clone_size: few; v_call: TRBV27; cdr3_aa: CASSFQYNEQYF; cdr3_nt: TGTGCCAGCAGTTTTCAATACAATGAGCAGTACTTC
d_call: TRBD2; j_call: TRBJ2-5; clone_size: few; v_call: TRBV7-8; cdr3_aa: CASSVRAPGLAVKETQYF; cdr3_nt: TGTGCCAGCAGCGTTAGGGCTCCGGGACTAGCAGTTAAAGAGACCCAGTACTTC
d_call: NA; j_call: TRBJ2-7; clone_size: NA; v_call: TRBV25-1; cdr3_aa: CASSEKQGREQYF; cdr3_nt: TGTGCCAGCAGTGAAAAACAGGGACGCGAGCAGTACTTC
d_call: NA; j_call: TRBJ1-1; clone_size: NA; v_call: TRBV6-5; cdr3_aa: CASSYPGEGPNTEAFF; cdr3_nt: TGTGCCAGCAGTTACCCCGGGGAGGGACCGAACACTGAAGCTTTCTTT
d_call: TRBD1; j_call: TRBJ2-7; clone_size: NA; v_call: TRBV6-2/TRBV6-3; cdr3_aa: CASAATGGVAGEQYF; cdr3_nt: TGTGCCAGCGCCGCTACAGGGGGCGTAGCGGGTGAGCAGTACTTC
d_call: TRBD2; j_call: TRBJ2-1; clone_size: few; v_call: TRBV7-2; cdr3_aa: CASSLVVGGGNEQFF; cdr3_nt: TGTGCCAGCAGCTTAGTTGTTGGGGGGGGGAATGAGCAGTTCTTC
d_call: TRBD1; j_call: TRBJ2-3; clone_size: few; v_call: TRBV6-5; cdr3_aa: CASRLYRGRSDTQYF; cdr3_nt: TGTGCCAGCAGGCTTTACAGGGGTCGGTCAGATACGCAGTATTTT
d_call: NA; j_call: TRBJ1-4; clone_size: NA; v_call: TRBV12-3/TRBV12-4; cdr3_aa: CASSPEGLPNEKLFF; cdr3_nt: TGTGCCAGCAGCCCTGAGGGGCTCCCAAATGAAAAACTGTTTTTT
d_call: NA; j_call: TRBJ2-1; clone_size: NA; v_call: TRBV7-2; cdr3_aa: CASSLGVAPNEQFF; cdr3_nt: TGTGCCAGCAGCTTAGGAGTCGCCCCCAATGAGCAGTTCTTC
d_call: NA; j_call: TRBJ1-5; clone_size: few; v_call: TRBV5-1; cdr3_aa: CASSLGESTGPQHF; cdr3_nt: TGCGCCAGCAGCTTGGGGGAGAGCACTGGACCCCAGCATTTT
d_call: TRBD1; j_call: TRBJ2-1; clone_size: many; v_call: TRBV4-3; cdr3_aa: CASSQDYKTGGRNEQFF; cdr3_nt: TGCGCCAGCAGCCAAGATTATAAGACAGGGGGCAGGAATGAGCAGTTCTTC
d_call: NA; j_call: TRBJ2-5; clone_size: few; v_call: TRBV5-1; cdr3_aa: CASSLAEYQETQYF; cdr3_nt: TGCGCCAGCAGCTTGGCTGAGTACCAAGAGACCCAGTACTTC
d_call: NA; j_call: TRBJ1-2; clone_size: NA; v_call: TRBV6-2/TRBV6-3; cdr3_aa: CASSSLVKGIANYGYTF; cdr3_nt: TGTGCCAGCAGTTCCCTCGTGAAAGGAATAGCTAACTATGGCTACACCTTC
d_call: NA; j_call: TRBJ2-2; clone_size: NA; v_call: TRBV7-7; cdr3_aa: CATPGILTGELFF; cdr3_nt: TGTGCTACCCCGGGAATCCTCACCGGGGAGCTGTTTTTT
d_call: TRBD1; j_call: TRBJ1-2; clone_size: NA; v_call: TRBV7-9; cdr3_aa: CASSSHMPVGQDNYGYTF; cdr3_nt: TGTGCCAGCAGCTCCCATATGCCCGTGGGACAGGACAACTATGGCTACACCTTC
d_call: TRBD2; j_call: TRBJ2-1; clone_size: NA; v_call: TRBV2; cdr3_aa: CASSTRLAGGRFF; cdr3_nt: TGTGCCAGCAGTACCAGACTAGCGGGGGGGCGGTTCTTC
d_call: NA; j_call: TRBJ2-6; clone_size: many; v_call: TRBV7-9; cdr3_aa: CASSLAAGTYSGANVLTF; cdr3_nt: TGTGCCAGCAGCTTAGCTGCAGGGACGTACTCTGGGGCCAACGTCCTGACTTTC
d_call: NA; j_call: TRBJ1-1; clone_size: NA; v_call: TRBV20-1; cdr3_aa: CSALRESNTEAFF; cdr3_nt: TGCAGTGCGCTCAGGGAGTCGAACACTGAAGCTTTCTTT
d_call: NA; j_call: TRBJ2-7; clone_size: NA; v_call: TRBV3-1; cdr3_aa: CASSQGLGNEQYF; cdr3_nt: TGTGCCAGCAGCCAAGGGTTGGGGAACGAGCAGTACTTC
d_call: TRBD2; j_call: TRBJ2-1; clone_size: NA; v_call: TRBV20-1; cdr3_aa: CSAEAPSGGSSYNEQFF; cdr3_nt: TGCAGTGCCGAGGCCCCTAGCGGGGGAAGCTCCTACAATGAGCAGTTCTTC
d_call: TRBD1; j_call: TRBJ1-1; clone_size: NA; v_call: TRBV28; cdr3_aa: CASSRTGEVTEAFF; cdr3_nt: TGTGCCAGCAGTCGCACAGGGGAAGTCACTGAAGCTTTCTTT
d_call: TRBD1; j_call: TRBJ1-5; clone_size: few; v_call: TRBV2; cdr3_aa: CASSWTGPEQPQHF; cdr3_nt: TGTGCCAGCAGTTGGACAGGGCCAGAACAACCCCAGCATTTT
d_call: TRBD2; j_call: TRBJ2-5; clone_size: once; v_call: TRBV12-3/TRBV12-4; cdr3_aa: CASSLGRHGRETQYF; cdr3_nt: TGTGCCAGCAGTTTAGGGAGACACGGGAGGGAGACCCAGTACTTC
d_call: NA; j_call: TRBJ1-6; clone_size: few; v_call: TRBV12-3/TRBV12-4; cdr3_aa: CASSPYGPRTLEENSPLHF; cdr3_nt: TGTGCCAGCAGTCCCTATGGCCCCAGAACCCTTGAGGAAAATTCACCCCTCCACTTT
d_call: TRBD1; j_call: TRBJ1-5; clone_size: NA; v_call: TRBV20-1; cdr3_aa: CSAVTGERSLSNQPQHF; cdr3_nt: TGCAGTGCGGTAACAGGGGAACGTTCCCTAAGCAATCAGCCCCAGCATTTT
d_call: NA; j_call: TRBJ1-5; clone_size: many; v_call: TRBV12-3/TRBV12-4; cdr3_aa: CASSFRVNQPQHF; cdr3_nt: TGTGCCAGCAGTTTCAGGGTAAATCAGCCCCAGCATTTT
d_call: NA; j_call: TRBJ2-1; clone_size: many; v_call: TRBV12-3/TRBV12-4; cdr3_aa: CASSALAPAGNEQFF; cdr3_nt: TGTGCCAGCAGCGCCTTAGCTCCCGCTGGGAATGAGCAGTTCTTC
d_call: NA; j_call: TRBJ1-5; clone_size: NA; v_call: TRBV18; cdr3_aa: CASSPAGIQPQHF; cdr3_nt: TGTGCCAGCTCACCGGCAGGTATACAGCCCCAGCATTTT
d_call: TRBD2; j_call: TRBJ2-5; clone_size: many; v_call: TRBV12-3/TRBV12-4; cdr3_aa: CASSSRLAGLFQETQYF; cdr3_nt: TGTGCCAGCAGTTCCCGACTAGCGGGCCTGTTCCAAGAGACCCAGTACTTC
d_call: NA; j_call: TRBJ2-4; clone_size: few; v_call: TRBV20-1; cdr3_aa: CSADDLGTLDIAKNIQYF; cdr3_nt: TGCAGTGCTGACGACCTAGGGACTCTCGATATAGCCAAAAACATTCAGTACTTC
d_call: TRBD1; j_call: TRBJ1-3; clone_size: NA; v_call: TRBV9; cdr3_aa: CASSPGQGAWGNTIYF; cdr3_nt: TGTGCCAGCAGCCCCGGACAGGGGGCCTGGGGAAACACCATATATTTT
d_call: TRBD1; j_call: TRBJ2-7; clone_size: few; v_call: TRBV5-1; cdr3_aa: CASSDHRGKYEQYF; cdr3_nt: TGCGCCAGCAGCGACCACAGGGGAAAATACGAGCAGTACTTC
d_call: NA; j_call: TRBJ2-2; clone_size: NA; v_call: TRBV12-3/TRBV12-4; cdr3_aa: CASSVAQTGELFF; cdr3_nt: TGTGCCAGCAGTGTAGCTCAGACCGGGGAGCTGTTTTTT
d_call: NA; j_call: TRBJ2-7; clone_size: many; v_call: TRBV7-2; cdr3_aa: CASSSATGYEQYF; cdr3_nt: TGTGCCAGCAGCTCCGCGACAGGCTACGAGCAGTACTTC
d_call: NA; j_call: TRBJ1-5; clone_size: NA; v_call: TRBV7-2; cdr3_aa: CASSPGTDTNQPQPF; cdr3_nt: TGTGCCAGCAGCCCAGGGACGGATACCAATCAGCCCCAGCCTTTT